The 26 T cell receptor beta chains presented below share a single source sample, sequenced in a study of blood T cell repertoires in COVID-19. Clones were sequenced by immunoSEQ multiplex PCR, and TCRdb holds only the in-frame ones, with some missing. The repertoire has over 350,000 clones, approximately 90% of them found once; the top ten carry roughly 0.86%. The sequenced sample consisted of PBMCs or T cells enriched from blood (not recorded which). Receptors were obtained from a woman in her thirties or forties who had been exposed to COVID-19.

The chain joins TRBV2 to TRBJ2-7; D is perhaps TRBD2 (7 bases). V lost 6 bases and J lost 6, with 18 bases in between. CDR3 length equals 14 residues. The germline V gene has CDR1 SNHLY and CDR2 FYNNEI. CDR3 region: CASSKRGGGVEQYF. CDR3 nucleotide sequence: TGTGCCAGCAGCAAGCGGGGAGGGGGTGTCGAGCAGTACTTC.

The V gene is TRBV5-5, the J gene TRBJ2-7; 10 positions match TRBD2. This CDR3 has 15 amino acids. Germline V gene lookup returns CDR1 SGHKS and CDR2 YYEKEE (reference sequence). V shed 4 bases, J shed 2 bases, and the junction held 6 bases outside the gene matches. The CDR3 region has the DNA TGTGCCAGCAGCCCCACTAGCGGGATTCCCTACGAGCAGTACTTC. Amino acid sequence: CASSPTSGIPYEQYF.

V is TRBV19 and J is TRBJ1-5; D possibly corresponds to TRBD1 (6 bases). Trimming cost V 6 bases and J 3 bases, with 15 bases left between them. Germline V lookup: CDR1 LNHDA, CDR2 SQIVND (reference sequence). The CDR3 spans 15 residues. CDR3 coding DNA: TGTGCCAGTAGCTTTGGACAGAGTCTCAATCAGCCCCAGCATTTT. As protein: CASSFGQSLNQPQHF.

The chain carries TRBV2 and TRBJ1-4; no firm D call. Germline CDR1 reads SNHLY; CDR2 reads FYNNEI. V lost 7 bases and J 2 bases, leaving 8 bases between the germline ends. The CDR3 has 13 residues. DNA of the CDR3: TGTGCCAGCATGGGCATGACTAATGAAAAACTGTTTTTT. It yields the protein CASMGMTNEKLFF.

The chain joins TRBV6-5 to TRBJ2-1; the match to TRBD1 covers 10 bases. The CDR3 covers 15 residues. Germline V CDR1 and CDR2: MNHEY, SVGAGI. The J segment lost 5 bases and the V segment lost 8 bases, leaving 9 bases of the junction unmatched. The CDR3 DNA reads TGTGCCAGCGGCCGGGGACAGGGGCGCGACAATGAGCAGTTCTTC. This encodes CASGRGQGRDNEQFF.

CDR3 loop: CSVVGQSSYEQYF. Here the CDR3 DNA reads TGCAGCGTTGTAGGACAGAGCTCCTACGAGCAGTACTTC. The rearrangement uses TRBV29-1 and TRBJ2-7, with D perhaps TRBD1 (6 bases). The germline V gene has CDR1 SQVTM and CDR2 ANQGSEA. V gave up 4 bases and J gave up 0 bases, with 10 bases separating them. The length of the CDR3 is 13 residues.

The chain joins TRBV9 to TRBJ2-1; the D gene is possibly TRBD2 (6 bases). Deletions cut 0 bases from V and 9 bases from J, with 10 bases between. The CDR3 covers 13 residues. Germline values: CDR1 SGDLS, CDR2 YYNGEE. CDR3 DNA sequence: TGTGCCAGCAGCGTAGGGGGGGTAGGTGAGCAGTTCTTC. This encodes CASSVGGVGEQFF.

This clone was seen a single time. The CDR3, as DNA: TGTGCCAGTAGTATAGAGAGGGGGAGTCGGAATCAGCCCCAGCATTTT. It codes for CASSIERGSRNQPQHF. This chain connects TRBV19 to TRBJ1-5; D possibly corresponds to TRBD1 (6 bases). Germline CDR1 and CDR2: LNHDA and SQIVND (reference sequence). The V end was cut by 0 bases, the J end by 4 bases, with 13 bases between. The CDR3 length is 16 residues.

CDR3 residues: CATSSGLGANVLTF. As DNA, the CDR3 is TGTGCCACCAGCAGCGGGTTGGGGGCCAACGTCCTGACTTTC. The chain combines TRBV15 with TRBJ2-6, with D uncertain. In germline, CDR1 is LNHNV, CDR2 YYDKDF (reference sequence). Trimming cost V 3 bases and J 4 bases, with 7 bases left between them. This CDR3 contains 14 residues.

The rearrangement uses TRBV15 and TRBJ1-4; 9 nucleotides agree with TRBD1. The germline V gene has CDR1 LNHNV and CDR2 YYDKDF (reference sequence). With V trimmed by 3 bases and J by 5 bases, 4 bases remained unmatched. The CDR3 sequence is 15 residues long. The DNA for the CDR3 is TGTGCCACCAGCAGGGGGGGGACAGGGAATGAAAAACTGTTTTTT. Protein: CATSRGGTGNEKLFF.

For the CDR3, the DNA is TGTGCCAGTAGCGGGGACACCTACAATGAGCAGTTCTTC. It encodes CASSGDTYNEQFF. The rearrangement uses TRBV19 and TRBJ2-1; D possibly corresponds to TRBD1 (6 bases). The V gene's germline CDR1 is LNHDA and CDR2 SQIVND (reference sequence). V was shortened by 6 bases and J by 2 bases, with 8 bases between the two germline ends. CDR3 size: 13 residues.

The chain employs TRBV6-5 and TRBJ2-2, with a possible D match to TRBD1 (5 bases). The V gene's germline CDR1 is MNHEY and CDR2 SVGAGI. Trimming removed 7 bases at V and 6 bases at J, with 18 bases between. The CDR3 consists of 15 residues. CDR3 in amino acids: CASTHEGARPGELFF. CDR3 DNA sequence: TGTGCCAGCACTCACGAAGGGGCCCGACCCGGGGAGCTGTTTTTT.

This sequence joins TRBV10-3 and TRBJ1-1; 8 nucleotides match TRBD1. The CDR3 extends over 12 amino acids. CDR1 and CDR2 from the germline V gene are ENHRY and SYGVKD. V gave up 6 bases and J gave up 7 bases; unmatched junction bases: 4. The CDR3 protein is CAIRSDRGEAFF. DNA for the CDR3: TGTGCCATCAGGTCCGACAGGGGTGAAGCTTTCTTT.

The chain recombines TRBV5-1 with TRBJ2-1; 8 positions match TRBD2. CDR3 length: 14 amino acids. The V and J ends lost 4 bases and 8 bases, in that order; junction bases with no gene match: 8. Per the germline V gene, CDR1 is SGHRS and CDR2 is YFSETQ. The CDR3 loop reads CASSGVAGNDEQFF. The CDR3 DNA is TGCGCCAGCAGCGGGGTAGCGGGGAACGATGAGCAGTTCTTC.

V usage is TRBV11-3 and J usage is TRBJ2-5; no definite D call. The CDR3 extends over 11 amino acids. Germline CDR1 SGHNT, CDR2 YENEEA. V shed 3 bases and J shed 5 bases, with 4 bases lying between them. In nucleotides, the CDR3 is TGTGCCAGCAGCTTTGGCGAGACCCAGTACTTC. This sequence encodes CASSFGETQYF.

This clone was observed a handful of times. The rearrangement uses TRBV2 and TRBJ1-5; D remains ambiguous. This CDR3 comprises 15 residues. From germline, CDR1 is SNHLY and CDR2 FYNNEI. V lost 5 bases and J lost 2, with 13 bases in between. The CDR3 DNA is TGTGCCAGCAGTCTCAGCGGTAGGGGCAATCAGCCCCAGCATTTT. The encoded protein is CASSLSGRGNQPQHF. The full variable domain, completed using reference TRBV2 and TRBJ1-5, is EPEVTQTPSHQVTQMGQEVILRCVPISNHLYFYWYRQILGQKVEFLVSFYNNEISEKSEIFDDQFSVERPDGSNFTLKIRSTKLEDSAMYFCASSLSGRGNQPQHFGDGTRLSIL.

The genes are TRBV15 and TRBJ2-7; 10 bases fit TRBD2. The CDR3 contains 20 residues. Trimming at V came to 1 base and at J to 0 bases, leaving 15 bases not matched to a gene. CDR1 and CDR2 (germline): LNHNV, YYDKDF (reference sequence). The CDR3 is CATSRARGVGLASNSYEQYF. In DNA, the CDR3 is TGTGCCACCAGCAGAGCGAGGGGCGTGGGACTAGCGTCAAACTCCTACGAGCAGTACTTC.

The V and J genes are TRBV6-5 and TRBJ1-1; 9 bases agree with TRBD1. The CDR3 is made up of 14 amino acids. The junction had 6 bases not matched to a gene; V was cut back by 7 bases and J by 3 bases. Germline lookup yields CDR1 MNHEY and CDR2 SVGAGI. CDR3 coding DNA: TGTGCCAGCAATCAACAGGGGGCCGACACTGAAGCTTTCTTT. Amino acid sequence: CASNQQGADTEAFF.

The rearrangement joins TRBV3-1 (or the pseudogene TRBV3-2) to TRBJ1-2, with a tentative D call TRBD1 (6 bases). Germline-derived CDR1 and CDR2 are LGHDT and YNNKEL (reference sequence). The CDR3 runs to 14 residues. Trimming shortened V by 7 bases and J by 5 bases, and 17 bases separated the two germline ends. The CDR3 region is CASTLFGGAYGYTF. The CDR3 nucleotides are TGTGCCAGCACCCTCTTTGGGGGCGCTTATGGCTACACCTTC.

CDR3 sequence: CASSPTGSSYNSPLHF. The CDR3 nucleotides read TGTGCCAGCAGTCCCACAGGGAGCTCCTATAATTCACCCCTCCACTTT. The chain links TRBV2 to TRBJ1-6, with D possibly TRBD1 on 6 matching bases. The germline gives CDR1 SNHLY, CDR2 FYNNEI. The V end lost 5 bases, the J end lost 0 bases, and 11 bases lay between the germline ends. The CDR3 is 16 amino acids.

The chain is built from TRBV24-1 and TRBJ2-1, with TRBD2 matching over 7 bases. CDR3 length: 15 amino acids. Trimming cost V 4 bases and J 9 bases; bases outside gene matches: 11. The germline gives CDR1 KGHDR, CDR2 SFDVKD. In nucleotides, the CDR3 is TGTGCCACCAGTGACCCCCGGGGGGTCTCTGCTGAGCAGTTCTTC. Residues: CATSDPRGVSAEQFF.

V gene TRBV4-1 combines with J gene TRBJ2-1; tentative D call: TRBD2 (5 bases). The ends were cut back, 0 bases at V and 0 bases at J, with 12 bases in the middle. The CDR3 has 17 residues. CDR1 is MGHRA and CDR2 is YSYEKL in the germline V gene. The CDR3 DNA reads as TGCGCCAGCAGCCAAGACGTAGCGCAAAGCTCCTACAATGAGCAGTTCTTC. The encoded protein is CASSQDVAQSSYNEQFF.

This chain uses TRBV5-5 with TRBJ1-1, with 8 bases that match TRBD1. The CDR3 is 14 residues long. The germline gives CDR1 SGHKS, CDR2 YYEKEE (reference sequence). V lost 4 bases to trimming and J lost 6 bases; unmatched junction nucleotides: 8. The CDR3 here is CASSRGTGGSEAFF. The CDR3 nucleotides read TGTGCCAGCAGCAGAGGGACAGGCGGCTCTGAAGCTTTCTTT.

The DNA for the CDR3 is TGCGCCAGCAGTCAGTCCCGGCCCCCCCTGGGCCATCAGCCCCAGCATTTT. This sequence encodes CASSQSRPPLGHQPQHF. J is TRBJ1-5 and V is TRBV23-1; no definite D call. TRBV23-1 is an ORF, with its function uncertain. The CDR3 is 17 amino acids. Trimming pared 3 bases from V and 5 bases from J, leaving 20 bases between.

CDR3 residues: CASSPGLLAGDHNEQFF. The CDR3 DNA is TGTGCCAGCAGCCCGGGACTTCTGGCGGGAGATCACAATGAGCAGTTCTTC. The chain joins TRBV7-6 to TRBJ2-1; TRBD2 matches 7 bases. The CDR3 sequence is 17 residues long. J lost 5 bases, V lost 5 bases, and 15 bases had no gene match. Germline loops: CDR1 SGHVS, CDR2 FNYEAQ.

The CDR3 sequence: CATSRDRGLNQPQHF. CDR3 DNA sequence: TGTGCCACCAGCAGAGATCGGGGTCTCAATCAGCCCCAGCATTTT. This chain links TRBV15 with TRBJ1-5; D is unresolved. The CDR3 is 15 amino acids. From germline, CDR1 is LNHNV and CDR2 YYDKDF (reference sequence). The V and J ends lost 0 bases and 3 bases respectively, with 9 bases between them.